One sample yielded the 8 T cell receptor beta chains listed below, sequenced in a study of vaccination effects on CD4 cells after COVID-19 (dated by TCRdb to 2022 to 2024). Their antigens remain unidentified. The receptor library was made with the immunoSEQ multiplex PCR assay. Sourced from immuneACCESS, this table was stored by TCRdb with only in-frame sequences that have V and J called. A share of the clones is absent; for the studies checked, an unresolved V gene accounts for under half, and the remainder has no known explanation. The sample data list roughly 75,000 clones, and 65% to 85% of these were observed just once. The ten largest clones capture approximately 3.7% of the sample. To identify antigen-specific CD4+ T cell clonotypes by their expansion, the ViraFEST assay first stimulated PBMC with viral peptide pools and then applied TCR sequencing. After more than nine days of culture, CD4+ T cells were isolated with the EasySep CD4+ T cell isolation kit. None of the healthy vaccine recipients had a prior SARS-CoV-2 infection, which was confirmed by nucleocapsid antibody tests that came back negative both before and after vaccination.

Sequencing was performed on CD4+ T cells from PBMCs cultured with HCoV-OC43 spike peptides, taken before COVID-19 vaccination. The meaning of the sample's cell subset or site label: HCoV-OC43 spike overlapping peptide pool stimulation. These receptors came from a human donor who received a COVID-19 vaccine.

The rearrangement links TRBV12-5 to TRBJ1-3; D is possibly TRBD1 (6 bases). Trimming removed 5 bases at V and 0 bases at J, with 14 bases between. The CDR3 is 16 residues long. CDR1 is LGHNT and CDR2 is FRNRAP in the germline V gene. CDR3 in amino acids: CASGRTDVRSGNTIYF. The CDR3 nucleotides read TGTGCTAGTGGTCGGACAGACGTGCGCTCTGGAAACACCATATATTTT.

This clone was recorded a few times. This CDR3 is CASSPPSPYTDTQYF. The CDR3 DNA sequence: TGTGCCAGCTCACCACCTAGTCCATACACAGATACGCAGTATTTT. This chain connects TRBV18 to TRBJ2-3; D not certain. With 0 bases removed from V and 2 bases from J, the gap between germline ends came to 9 bases. Per the germline V gene, CDR1 is KGHSH and CDR2 is LQKENI. The CDR3 totals 15 residues.

This rearrangement joins TRBV18 to TRBJ2-2; TRBD1 agrees at 10 bases. The V segment lost 1 base and the J segment 6 bases; nucleotides outside the gene matches: 5. The CDR3 has 16 residues. Germline V gives CDR1 KGHSH, CDR2 LQKENI. The CDR3 loop reads CASSPQRTGGPGELFF. CDR3 sequence (DNA): TGTGCCAGCTCACCACAAAGGACAGGGGGACCCGGGGAGCTGTTTTTT.

This clone was counted once. The V and J genes are TRBV7-2 and TRBJ2-3; 14 bases are a match to TRBD2. In germline, CDR1 is SGHTA, CDR2 FQGNSA. After removal of 5 bases from V and 3 bases from J, the junction contained 4 bases not matched to a gene. This CDR3 has 16 residues. DNA for the CDR3: TGTGCCAGCAGCCCCCGGACTAGCGGGGGGACAGATACGCAGTATTTT. The encoded protein is CASSPRTSGGTDTQYF.

This sequence joins TRBV29-1 and TRBJ2-7, with 7 bases identical to TRBD1. The CDR3 extends over 15 amino acids. With 6 bases clipped from V and 3 bases from J, the junction kept 14 bases outside the gene matches. Germline-derived CDR1 and CDR2 are SQVTM and ANQGSEA. This chain's CDR3 is CSVTKLKGQSYEQYV. As DNA, the CDR3 is TGCAGCGTGACGAAACTAAAGGGACAGAGCTACGAGCAGTACGTC.

J is TRBJ1-5 and V is TRBV19, with 7 bases fitting TRBD1. Germline V gives CDR1 LNHDA, CDR2 SQIVND (reference sequence). V trimming: 5 bases; J trimming: 0 bases; junction bases outside the gene matches: 10. There are 17 residues in the CDR3. CDR3 residues: CASSRRGGGYSNQPQHF. The CDR3 DNA sequence: TGTGCCAGTAGTCGCCGCGGAGGGGGCTATAGCAATCAGCCCCAGCATTTT.

The chain employs TRBV9 and TRBJ1-5, with a possible D match to TRBD1 (6 bases). Looked up from germline, CDR1 is SGDLS and CDR2 is YYNGEE. Trimming removed 5 bases from V and 7 bases from J, with 13 bases in between. CDR3 length: 13 amino acids. This chain's CDR3 is CASSQGPNQPQHF. Written as DNA, the CDR3 is TGTGCCAGCAGTCAGGGGCCGAACCAGCCCCAGCATTTT.

The CDR3 here is CAWSPDSVNTEAFF. CDR3 sequence (DNA): TGTGCCTGGTCACCGGACAGCGTGAACACTGAAGCTTTCTTT. The chain joins TRBV30 to TRBJ1-1; the D gene is possibly TRBD1 (6 bases). The V and J ends lost 5 bases and 0 bases respectively, with 13 bases between them. Germline CDR1 GTSNPN, CDR2 SVGIG (reference sequence). CDR3 length: 14 residues. Variable domain in full (rest from reference TRBV30 and TRBJ1-1): SQTIHQWPATLVQPVGSPLSLECTVEGTSNPNLYWYRQAAGRGLQLLFYSVGIGQISSEVPQNLSASRPQDRQFILSSKKLLLSDSGFYLCAWSPDSVNTEAFFGQGTRLTVV.